This record concerns one T cell receptor beta chain sequence. Each CDR3 protein gets one entry after TCRdb re-called the RT-PCR reads with MiXCR. Of about 570,000 distinct CDR3 sequences in the sample, roughly 10% are singletons; the top ten hold 8% to 13%. The sample belongs to a study of response to subunit inactivated influenza vaccine. Germline CDR1 MDHEN, CDR2 SYDVKM. Trimming pared 4 bases from V and 6 bases from J, leaving 10 bases between. The length of the CDR3 is 13 residues. A further study also used this sample, focusing on T cells expressing NK-cell markers. From that second work: UMI-tagged 5'RACE template switching yielded the TCR beta cDNA. Sequencing covered eight donors, seven HCMV-seropositive and one seronegative. Several experiments employed an anti-gamma-delta TCR antibody to confine sorting to alpha-beta TCR T cells. Six donors carried dominant NKG2C+ clonotypes that made up about 1.0-8% of their CD8+ T cells. It remained uncertain whether the expanded NKG2C+ T cell clones were specific for HCMV antigens.

The sequences come from PBMCs from blood, collected on the day of vaccination. The chain combines TRBV28 with TRBJ2-1; D is ambiguous. The receptor's source is a man aged 45-60 years who received an inactivated influenza vaccine. The CDR3 DNA reads TGTGCCAGCAGTTCCCCCCGGGTCAATGAGCAGTTCTTC. Protein product: CASSSPRVNEQFF.